This T cell receptor beta chain was sequenced during a study of beta chain features in type 1 diabetes. V lost 0 bases, J lost 11 bases, and 14 bases lay in between. Germline values: CDR1 SGHRS, CDR2 YFSETQ. The CDR3 is 13 amino acids. In its sample, this clone was seen many times. Staining for CD45RO/CCR7/CD25/CD127/CD95/CD27 allowed sorting of CD4+ naive, central memory, regulatory and stem cell-like memory cells. The authors reverse transcribed all of the isolated RNA, so sequencing captured expressed TCRB transcripts. Naive, central memory and regulatory T cell samples came to a mean of around 3.5 million reads. Here immunoSEQ multiplex PCR was the method, and the copy in TCRdb shows in-frame clones only, minus some. This table holds 130,000 or so clones, about a tenth found once.

This TCR derives from a middle-aged woman in good health. The chain couples TRBV5-1 to TRBJ1-1; D remains unclear. The sequenced sample was central memory CD4+ T cells from blood. In nucleotides, the CDR3 is TGCGCCAGCAGCTTGGCGCAGTTGCCCCCGGCTTTCTTT. It yields the protein CASSLAQLPPAFF.